This TCR beta chain was sequenced for a study of T cell repertoires in cytomegalovirus infection. General observations from the study: Cumulative frequency (of public TCR beta family members) identified carriers of CMV plus the relevant HLA.

In the case of this clonotype: Its target is unknown.

From the reads, TCRdb called clonotypes with MiXCR, one entry per CDR3 protein. The sample lists 150,000 to 200,000 distinct CDR3 sequences, nearly 9.5% occurring once. Germline loops: CDR1 DFQATT, CDR2 SNEGSKA (reference sequence). This CDR3 spans 13 amino acids. V was cut by 6 bases and J by 3 bases, with 14 bases left in between. The J gene is TRBJ2-5, the V gene TRBV20-1; D remains unclear. The sequence was obtained from a human donor in good health (CMV status not recorded). Some clones in this sample may be carry-over from other donors' samples. Sequenced sample: PBMCs. CDR3 amino acids: CSASRNSKETQYF. The CDR3 DNA follows: TGCAGTGCCTCTAGAAATTCGAAAGAGACCCAGTACTTC.